This T cell receptor beta chain came from a study of cytomegalovirus exposure and HLA in healthy donors. PCR amplification relied on 60 Vbeta primers (plus 13 Jbeta primers). The protocol was immunoSEQ multiplex PCR, while the TCRdb copy is restricted to in-frame clones and leaves out a portion. The sample includes around 70,000 clones. V was clipped by 3 bases and J by 0 bases; unmatched bases: 4. The V gene's germline CDR1 is SGHTA and CDR2 FQGNSA. This CDR3 is built from 15 residues. This TCR derives from a man aged 35-49 years in good health and CMV-seronegative. This sequence joins TRBV7-2 and TRBJ2-5; TRBD1 aligns across 7 bases. Sequencing used PBMCs. The CDR3 protein is CASSFDRAHQETQYF. CDR3 DNA sequence: TGTGCCAGCAGCTTTGACAGGGCCCACCAAGAGACCCAGTACTTC. The complete variable domain, with remaining parts taken from reference TRBV7-2 and TRBJ2-5, reads GAGVSQSPSNKVTEKGKDVELRCDPISGHTALYWYRQSLGQGLEFLIYFQGNSAPDKSGLPSDRFSAERTGGSVSTLTIQRTQQEDSAVYLCASSFDRAHQETQYFGPGTRLLVL.